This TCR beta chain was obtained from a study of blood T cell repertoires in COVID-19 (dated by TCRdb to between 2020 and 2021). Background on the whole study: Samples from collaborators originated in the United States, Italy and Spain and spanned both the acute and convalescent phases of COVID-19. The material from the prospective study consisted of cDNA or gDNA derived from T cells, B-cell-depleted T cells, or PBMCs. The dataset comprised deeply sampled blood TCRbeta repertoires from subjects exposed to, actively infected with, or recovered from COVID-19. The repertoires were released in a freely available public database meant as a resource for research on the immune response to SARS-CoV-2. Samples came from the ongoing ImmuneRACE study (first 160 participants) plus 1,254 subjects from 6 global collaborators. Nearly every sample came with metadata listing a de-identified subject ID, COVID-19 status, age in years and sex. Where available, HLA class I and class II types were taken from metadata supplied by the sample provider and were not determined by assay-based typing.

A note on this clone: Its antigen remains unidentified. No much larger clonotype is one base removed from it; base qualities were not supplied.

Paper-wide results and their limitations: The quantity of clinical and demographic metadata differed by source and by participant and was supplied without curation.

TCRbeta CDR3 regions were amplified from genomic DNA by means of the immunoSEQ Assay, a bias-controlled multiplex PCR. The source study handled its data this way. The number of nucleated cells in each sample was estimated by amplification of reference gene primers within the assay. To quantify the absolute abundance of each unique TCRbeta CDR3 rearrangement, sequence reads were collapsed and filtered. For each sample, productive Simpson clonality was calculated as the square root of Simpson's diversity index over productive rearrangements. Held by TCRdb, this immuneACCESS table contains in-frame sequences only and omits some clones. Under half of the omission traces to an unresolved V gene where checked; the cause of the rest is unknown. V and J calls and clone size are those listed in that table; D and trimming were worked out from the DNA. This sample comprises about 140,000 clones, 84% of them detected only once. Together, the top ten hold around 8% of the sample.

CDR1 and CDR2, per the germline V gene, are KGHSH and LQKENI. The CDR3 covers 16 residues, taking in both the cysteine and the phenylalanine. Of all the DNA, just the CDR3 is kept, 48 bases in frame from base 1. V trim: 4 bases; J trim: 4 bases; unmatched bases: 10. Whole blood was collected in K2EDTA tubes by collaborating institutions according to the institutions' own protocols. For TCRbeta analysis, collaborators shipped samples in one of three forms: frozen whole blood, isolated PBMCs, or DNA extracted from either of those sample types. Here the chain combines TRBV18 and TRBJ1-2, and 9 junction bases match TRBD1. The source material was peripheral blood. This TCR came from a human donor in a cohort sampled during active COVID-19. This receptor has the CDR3 CASSLPGTGRTYGYTF. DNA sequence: TGTGCCAGCTCACTTCCCGGGACAGGGAGAACCTATGGCTACACCTTC.